This entry lists 4 T cell receptor beta chains sequenced from one sample in a study of CD8 T cells in ankylosing spondylitis. TCRdb recomputed calls from the 5' RACE reads with MiXCR, one row per CDR3 protein. The sample lists more than 250,000 distinct CDR3 sequences, more than 9% seen once, with roughly 9.2% in the top ten. The material sequenced was blood, either unsorted or a sorted T cell fraction (not recorded which). The receptors come from a female donor with ankylosing spondylitis or in good health (not recorded which).

In this sample, this clonotype turned up many times. The rearrangement links TRBV29-1 to TRBJ1-4, with a possible D match to TRBD1 (6 bases). Trimming left V 5 bases short and J 7 bases short, with 11 bases between. In germline, CDR1 is SQVTM, CDR2 ANQGSEA. This CDR3 comprises 12 residues. Here the CDR3 DNA reads TGCAGCGTTTCGGACAGCACTGAAAAACTGTTTTTT. This translates into CSVSDSTEKLFF.

There are many counts of this clonotype. The V and J genes are TRBV27 and TRBJ2-5; TRBD2 aligns across 7 bases. After removal of 5 bases from V and 6 bases from J, the junction contained 12 bases not matched to a gene. From germline, CDR1 is MNHEY and CDR2 SMNVEV (reference sequence). This CDR3 has 15 amino acids. As DNA, the CDR3 is TGTGCCAGCAGTGATAGAGCGGGATTCGTGAAGACCCAGTACTTC. Protein: CASSDRAGFVKTQYF.

The sample holds many counts of this clonotype. This chain joins TRBV4-3 and TRBJ2-7, with 11 bases that match TRBD2. J gave up 6 bases and V 1 base, and 5 bases lay outside the gene matches. The germline gives CDR1 LGHNA, CDR2 YSLEER. The CDR3 is made up of 15 amino acids. The CDR3, as DNA: TGCGCCAGCAGCCAAGTGGTCCTAGCGGGAGGCGAGCAGTACTTC. It translates to CASSQVVLAGGEQYF.

This clonotype was counted at least ten times. This chain connects TRBV20-1 to TRBJ1-1, with a weak D call TRBD1 (5 bases). In germline, CDR1 is DFQATT, CDR2 SNEGSKA (reference sequence). V was clipped by 0 bases and J by 2 bases, with 10 bases between them. CDR3 length: 14 residues. CDR3 residues: CSARDPGQNTEAFF. The CDR3 DNA follows: TGCAGTGCTAGAGATCCAGGACAAAACACTGAAGCTTTCTTT.